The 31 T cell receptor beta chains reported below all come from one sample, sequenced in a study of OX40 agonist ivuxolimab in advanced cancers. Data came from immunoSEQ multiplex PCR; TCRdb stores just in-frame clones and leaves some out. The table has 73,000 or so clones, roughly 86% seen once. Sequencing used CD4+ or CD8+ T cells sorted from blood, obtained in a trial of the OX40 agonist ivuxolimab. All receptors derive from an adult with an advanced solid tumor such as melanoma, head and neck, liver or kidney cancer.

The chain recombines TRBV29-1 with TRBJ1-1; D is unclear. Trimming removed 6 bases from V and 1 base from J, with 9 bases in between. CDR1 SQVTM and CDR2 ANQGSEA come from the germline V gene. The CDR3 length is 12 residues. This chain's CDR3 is CSVGVGNTEAFF. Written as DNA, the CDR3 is TGCAGCGTCGGGGTGGGGAACACTGAAGCTTTCTTT.

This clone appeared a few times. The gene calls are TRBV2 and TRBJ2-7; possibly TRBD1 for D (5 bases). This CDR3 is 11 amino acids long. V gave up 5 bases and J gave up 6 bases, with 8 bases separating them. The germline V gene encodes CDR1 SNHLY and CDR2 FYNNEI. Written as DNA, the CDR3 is TGTGCCAGCAGTTGGACATCCGAGCAGTACTTC. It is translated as CASSWTSEQYF.

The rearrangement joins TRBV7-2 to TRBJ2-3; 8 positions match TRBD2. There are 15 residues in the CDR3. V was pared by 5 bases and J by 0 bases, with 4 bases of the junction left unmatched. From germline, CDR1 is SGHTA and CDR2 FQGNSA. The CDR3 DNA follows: TGTGCCAGCAGCCCCCCTAGCGGGAGCACAGATACGCAGTATTTT. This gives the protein CASSPPSGSTDTQYF.

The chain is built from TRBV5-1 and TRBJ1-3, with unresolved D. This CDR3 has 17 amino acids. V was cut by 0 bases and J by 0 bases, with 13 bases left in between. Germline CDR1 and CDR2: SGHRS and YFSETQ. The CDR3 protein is CASSLDGYLSSGNTIYF. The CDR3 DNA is TGCGCCAGCAGCTTGGATGGGTACCTTAGCTCTGGAAACACCATATATTTT.

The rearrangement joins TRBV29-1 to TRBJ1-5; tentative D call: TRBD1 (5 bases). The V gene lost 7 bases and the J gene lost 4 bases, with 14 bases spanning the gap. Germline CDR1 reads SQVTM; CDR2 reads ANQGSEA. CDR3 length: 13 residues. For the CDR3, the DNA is TGCAGCGCCGGGACTGACGCTAATCAGCCCCAGCATTTT. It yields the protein CSAGTDANQPQHF. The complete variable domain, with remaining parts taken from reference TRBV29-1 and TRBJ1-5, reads SAVISQKPSRDICQRGTSLTIQCQVDSQVTMMFWYRQQPGQSLTLIATANQGSEATYESGFVIDKFPISRPNLTFSTLTVSNMSPEDSSIYLCSAGTDANQPQHFGDGTRLSIL.

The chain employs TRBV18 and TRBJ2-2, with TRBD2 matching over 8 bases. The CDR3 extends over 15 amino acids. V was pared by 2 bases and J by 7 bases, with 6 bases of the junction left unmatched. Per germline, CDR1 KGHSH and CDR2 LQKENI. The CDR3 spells CASSPKREFFGELFF. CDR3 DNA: TGTGCCAGCTCACCAAAGCGGGAGTTCTTCGGGGAGCTGTTTTTT.

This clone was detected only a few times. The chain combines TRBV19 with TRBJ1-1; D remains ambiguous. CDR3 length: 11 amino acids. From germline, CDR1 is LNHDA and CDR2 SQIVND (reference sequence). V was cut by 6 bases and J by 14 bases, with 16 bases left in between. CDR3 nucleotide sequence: TGTGCCAGTAGGGGTGATCGGGATACGTTCTTT. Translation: CASRGDRDTFF.

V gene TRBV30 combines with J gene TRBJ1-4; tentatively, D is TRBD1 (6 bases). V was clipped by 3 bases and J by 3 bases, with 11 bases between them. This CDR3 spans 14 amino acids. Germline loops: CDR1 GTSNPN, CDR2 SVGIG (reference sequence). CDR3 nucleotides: TGTGCCTGGAGACTTGGACAGCCTAATGAAAAACTGTTTTTT. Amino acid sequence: CAWRLGQPNEKLFF.

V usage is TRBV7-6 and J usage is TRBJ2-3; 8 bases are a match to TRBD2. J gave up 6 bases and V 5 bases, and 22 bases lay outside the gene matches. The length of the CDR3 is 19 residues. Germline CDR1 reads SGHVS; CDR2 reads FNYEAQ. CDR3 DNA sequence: TGTGCCAGCAGCCAGGCGGTTGGGGCGGGAGGATCCCACAGGGATACGCAGTATTTT. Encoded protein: CASSQAVGAGGSHRDTQYF.

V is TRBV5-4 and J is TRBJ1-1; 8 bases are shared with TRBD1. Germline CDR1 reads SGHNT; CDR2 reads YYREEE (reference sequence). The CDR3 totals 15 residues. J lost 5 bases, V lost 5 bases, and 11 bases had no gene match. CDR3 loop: CASRRGIQGETEAFF. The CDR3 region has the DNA TGTGCCAGCAGGCGAGGAATACAGGGGGAGACTGAAGCTTTCTTT. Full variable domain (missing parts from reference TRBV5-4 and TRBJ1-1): ETGVTQSPTHLIKTRGQQVTLRCSSQSGHNTVSWYQQALGQGPQFIFQYYREEENGRGNFPPRFSGLQFPNYSSELNVNALELDDSALYLCASRRGIQGETEAFFGQGTRLTVV.

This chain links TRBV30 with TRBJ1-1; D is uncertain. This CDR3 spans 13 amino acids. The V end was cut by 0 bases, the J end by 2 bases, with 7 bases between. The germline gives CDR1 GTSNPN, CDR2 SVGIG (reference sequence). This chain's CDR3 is CAWSVLSNTEAFF. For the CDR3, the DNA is TGTGCCTGGAGTGTACTCAGTAACACTGAAGCTTTCTTT.

CDR3 sequence (DNA): TGTGCCAGCAGCGAGGGTGGGGGCAATCAGCCCCAGCATTTT. Its translation is CASSEGGGNQPQHF. The chain has TRBV9 and TRBJ1-5; D gene uncertain. The germline CDR1 and CDR2 sequences are SGDLS and YYNGEE. The CDR3 loop spans 14 amino acids. With 3 bases removed from V and 2 bases from J, the gap between germline ends came to 9 bases.

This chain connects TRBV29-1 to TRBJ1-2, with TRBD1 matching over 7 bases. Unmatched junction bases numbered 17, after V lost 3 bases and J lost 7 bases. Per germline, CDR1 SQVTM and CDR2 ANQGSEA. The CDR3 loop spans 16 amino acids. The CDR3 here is CSVDRVPGQLSGGYTF. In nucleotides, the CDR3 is TGCAGCGTTGACCGGGTTCCGGGACAGCTCTCTGGTGGCTACACCTTC.

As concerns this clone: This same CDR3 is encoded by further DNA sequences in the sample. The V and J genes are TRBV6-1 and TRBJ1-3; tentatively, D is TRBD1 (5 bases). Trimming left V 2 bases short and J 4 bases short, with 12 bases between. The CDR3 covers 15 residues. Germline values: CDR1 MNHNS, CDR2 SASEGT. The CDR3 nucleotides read TGTGCCAGCAGTGAAAGGGGAAACTCAGGAAACACCATATATTTT. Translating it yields CASSERGNSGNTIYF.

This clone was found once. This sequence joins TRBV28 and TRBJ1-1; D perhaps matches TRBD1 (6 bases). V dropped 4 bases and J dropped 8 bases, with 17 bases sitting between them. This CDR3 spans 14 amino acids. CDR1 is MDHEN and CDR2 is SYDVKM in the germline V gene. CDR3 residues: CASSSGQGYAEAFF. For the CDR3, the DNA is TGTGCCAGCAGTTCCGGGCAGGGGTATGCGGAAGCTTTCTTT.

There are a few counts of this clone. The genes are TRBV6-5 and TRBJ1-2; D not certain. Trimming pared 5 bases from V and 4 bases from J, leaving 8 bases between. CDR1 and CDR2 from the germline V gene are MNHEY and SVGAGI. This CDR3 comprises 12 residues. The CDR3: CASSGESYGYTF. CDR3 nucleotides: TGTGCCAGCAGTGGCGAGAGCTATGGCTACACCTTC.

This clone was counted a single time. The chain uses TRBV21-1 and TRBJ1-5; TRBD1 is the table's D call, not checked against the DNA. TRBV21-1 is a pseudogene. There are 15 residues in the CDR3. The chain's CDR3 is CASSRRELGNQPQHF. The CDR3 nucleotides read TGTGCCAGCAGCCGCAGGGAATTGGGCAATCAGCCCCAGCATTTT.

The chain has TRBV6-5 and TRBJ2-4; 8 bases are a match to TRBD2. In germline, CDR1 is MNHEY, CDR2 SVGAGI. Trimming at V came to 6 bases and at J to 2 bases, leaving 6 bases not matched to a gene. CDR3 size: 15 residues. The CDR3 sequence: CASRSAGGPKNIQYF. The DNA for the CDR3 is TGTGCCAGCAGATCTGCGGGGGGCCCCAAAAACATTCAGTACTTC.

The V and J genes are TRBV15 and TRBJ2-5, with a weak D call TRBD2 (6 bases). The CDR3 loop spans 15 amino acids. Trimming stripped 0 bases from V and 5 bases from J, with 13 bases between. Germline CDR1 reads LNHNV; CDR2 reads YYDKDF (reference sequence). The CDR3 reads CATSRDRVSGETQYF. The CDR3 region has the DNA TGTGCCACCAGCAGAGATCGGGTTAGCGGCGAGACCCAGTACTTC.

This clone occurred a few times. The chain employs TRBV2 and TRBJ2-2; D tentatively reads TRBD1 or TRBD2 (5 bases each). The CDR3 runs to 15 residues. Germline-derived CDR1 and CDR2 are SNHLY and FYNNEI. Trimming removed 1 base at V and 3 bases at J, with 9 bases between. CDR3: CASSEEGTYTGELFF. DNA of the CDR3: TGTGCCAGCAGTGAAGAGGGGACCTACACCGGGGAGCTGTTTTTT. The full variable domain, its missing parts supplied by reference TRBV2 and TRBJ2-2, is EPEVTQTPSHQVTQMGQEVILRCVPISNHLYFYWYRQILGQKVEFLVSFYNNEISEKSEIFDDQFSVERPDGSNFTLKIRSTKLEDSAMYFCASSEEGTYTGELFFGEGSRLTVL.

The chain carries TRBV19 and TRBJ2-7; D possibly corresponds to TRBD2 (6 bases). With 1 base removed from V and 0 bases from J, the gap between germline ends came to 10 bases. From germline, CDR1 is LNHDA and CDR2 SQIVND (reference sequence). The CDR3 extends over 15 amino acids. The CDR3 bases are TGTGCCAGTAGTATAGGGCGGGGTCCCTCCTACGAGCAGTACTTC. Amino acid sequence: CASSIGRGPSYEQYF.

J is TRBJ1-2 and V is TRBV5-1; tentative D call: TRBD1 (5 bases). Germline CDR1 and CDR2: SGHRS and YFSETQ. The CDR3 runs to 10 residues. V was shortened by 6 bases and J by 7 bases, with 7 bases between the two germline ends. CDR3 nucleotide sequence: TGCGCCAGCAACAGGTCTGGCTACACCTTC. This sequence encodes CASNRSGYTF.

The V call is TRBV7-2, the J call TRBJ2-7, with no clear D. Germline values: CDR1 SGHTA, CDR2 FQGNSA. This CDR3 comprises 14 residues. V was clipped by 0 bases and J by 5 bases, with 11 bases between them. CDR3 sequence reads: CASSLAGTMDEQYF. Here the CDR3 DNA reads TGTGCCAGCAGCTTAGCGGGCACGATGGACGAGCAGTACTTC.

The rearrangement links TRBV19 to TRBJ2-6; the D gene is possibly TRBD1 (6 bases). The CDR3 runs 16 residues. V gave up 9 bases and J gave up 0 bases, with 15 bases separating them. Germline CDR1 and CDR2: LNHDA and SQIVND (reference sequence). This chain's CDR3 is CASVTGALSGANVLTF. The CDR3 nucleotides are TGTGCCAGCGTGACAGGTGCCCTCTCTGGGGCCAACGTCCTGACTTTC. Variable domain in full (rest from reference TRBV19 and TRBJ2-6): DGGITQSPKYLFRKEGQNVTLSCEQNLNHDAMYWYRQDPGQGLRLIYYSQIVNDFQKGDIAEGYSVSREKKESFPLTVTSAQKNPTAFYLCASVTGALSGANVLTFGAGSRLTVL.

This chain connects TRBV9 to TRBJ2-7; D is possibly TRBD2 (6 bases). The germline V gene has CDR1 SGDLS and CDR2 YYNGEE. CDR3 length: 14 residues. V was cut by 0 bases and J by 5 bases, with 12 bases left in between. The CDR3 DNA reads TGTGCCAGCAGCGTAGCTGTTTGGGGGGACGAGCAGTACTTC. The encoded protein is CASSVAVWGDEQYF.

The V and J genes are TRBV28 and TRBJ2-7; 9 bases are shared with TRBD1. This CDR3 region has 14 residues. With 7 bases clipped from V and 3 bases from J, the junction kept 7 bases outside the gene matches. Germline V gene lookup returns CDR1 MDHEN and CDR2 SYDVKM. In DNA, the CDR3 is TGTGCCAGCAAGGGACAGGGAAGATTCTACGAGCAGTACTTC. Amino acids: CASKGQGRFYEQYF.

In DNA, the CDR3 is TGTGCCAGCAGTTTACTAGCGGGGGCACCCAATGAGCAGTTCTTC. It specifies CASSLLAGAPNEQFF. This chain connects TRBV27 to TRBJ2-1; 10 nucleotides align to TRBD2. This CDR3 contains 15 residues. The V and J ends lost 2 bases and 6 bases, in that order; junction bases with no gene match: 4. In germline, CDR1 is MNHEY, CDR2 SMNVEV (reference sequence).

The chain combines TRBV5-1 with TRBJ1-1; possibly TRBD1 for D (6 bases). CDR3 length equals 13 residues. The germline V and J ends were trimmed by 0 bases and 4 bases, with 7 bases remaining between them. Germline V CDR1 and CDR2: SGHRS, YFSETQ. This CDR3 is CASSLEGGTEAFF. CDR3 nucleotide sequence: TGCGCCAGCAGCTTGGAAGGGGGCACTGAAGCTTTCTTT.

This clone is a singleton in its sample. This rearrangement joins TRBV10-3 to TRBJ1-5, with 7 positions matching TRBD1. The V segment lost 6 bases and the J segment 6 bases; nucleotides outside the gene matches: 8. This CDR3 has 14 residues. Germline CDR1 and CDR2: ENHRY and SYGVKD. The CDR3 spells CAIRDRDLSQPQHF. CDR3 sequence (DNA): TGTGCCATCAGAGACAGGGATTTGAGTCAGCCCCAGCATTTT.

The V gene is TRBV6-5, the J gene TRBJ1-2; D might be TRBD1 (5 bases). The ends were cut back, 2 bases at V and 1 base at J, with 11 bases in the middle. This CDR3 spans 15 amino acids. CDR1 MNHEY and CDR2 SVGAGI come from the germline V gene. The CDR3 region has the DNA TGTGCCAGCAGTTACAACGTTCAGGGTAACTATGGCTACACCTTC. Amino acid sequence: CASSYNVQGNYGYTF.

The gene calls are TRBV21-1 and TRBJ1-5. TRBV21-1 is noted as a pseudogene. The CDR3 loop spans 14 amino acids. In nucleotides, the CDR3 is TGTGCCAGCAGAGGGGAGACAACACAAATGCCCCAGCATTTT. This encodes CASRGETTQMPQHF.